This TCR beta chain was observed in a study of cytomegalovirus exposure and HLA in healthy donors. Donors were drawn from the approximately 120-subject validation cohort, separate from the roughly 700-subject first cohort. Generated by immunoSEQ multiplex PCR, the TCRdb table keeps only in-frame clones and is missing some. Here the sample spans 100,000 to 150,000 clones, 94% being singletons. The CDR3 totals 14 residues. Losses at the gene ends were 3 bases for V and 7 bases for J; bases not matched to a gene: 7. Germline V lookup: CDR1 SGDLS, CDR2 YYNGEE. This rearrangement joins TRBV9 to TRBJ2-3; TRBD1 matches at 8 bases. The sequencing input was PBMCs. The origin of this receptor is a woman under 30 in good health and CMV-seronegative. CDR3 amino acids: CASSAETGENTQYF. CDR3 sequence (DNA): TGTGCCAGCAGCGCAGAGACAGGGGAGAATACGCAGTATTTT.